The 25 T cell receptor beta chains reported below all come from one sample, sequenced in a study of neurological immune-mediated disorders. As for time point: longitudinal time-point 2. Each CDR3 protein is one row after TCRdb ran MiXCR on the 5' RACE reads. The sample contains under 100,000 distinct CDR3 sequences, about 13% of which appear only once. Sequencing was performed on PBMCs. Receptors originate from a female donor with HTLV-1-associated myelopathy (HAM/TSP).

This clonotype was detected many times. This chain joins TRBV28 and TRBJ1-5; D not certain. Trimming stripped 1 base from V and 7 bases from J, with 8 bases between. In germline, CDR1 is MDHEN, CDR2 SYDVKM. The CDR3 runs to 13 residues. The DNA for the CDR3 is TGTGCCAGCAGTTTATTAGAGGGACAGCCCCAGCATTTT. Its protein product is CASSLLEGQPQHF.

This clonotype was detected ten times or more. The rearrangement uses TRBV5-1 and TRBJ1-2; a possible D gene is TRBD1 (5 bases). The V end lost 2 bases, the J end lost 6 bases, and 11 bases lay between the germline ends. The V gene's germline CDR1 is SGHRS and CDR2 YFSETQ. The CDR3 consists of 13 residues. CDR3 sequence: CASSLWGKNGYTF. CDR3 sequence (DNA): TGCGCCAGCAGCTTATGGGGGAAAAATGGCTACACCTTC. Based on the CDR3 plus reference TRBV5-1 and TRBJ1-2, the full variable domain is KAGVTQTPRYLIKTRGQQVTLSCSPISGHRSVSWYQQTPGQGLQFLFEYFSETQRNKGNFPGRFSGRQFSNSRSEMNVSTLELGDSALYLCASSLWGKNGYTFGSGTRLTVV.

This clonotype was observed many times. The gene calls are TRBV6-5 and TRBJ1-2; no firm D call. CDR1 is MNHEY and CDR2 is SVGAGI in the germline V gene. The V gene lost 4 bases and the J gene lost 4 bases, with 19 bases spanning the gap. There are 16 residues in the CDR3. CDR3 DNA sequence: TGTGCCAGCAGTTTTAAGGCGGGTCGAGGCCGCTATGGCTACACCTTC. This encodes CASSFKAGRGRYGYTF.

This clonotype has ten or more counts. V usage is TRBV5-5 and J usage is TRBJ2-7; 7 nucleotides line up with TRBD1. Germline CDR1 reads SGHKS; CDR2 reads YYEKEE (reference sequence). Losses at the gene ends were 4 bases for V and 5 bases for J; bases not matched to a gene: 6. The CDR3 sequence is 13 residues long. The CDR3 sequence is CASSRTGSHEQYF. For the CDR3, the DNA is TGTGCCAGCAGCAGGACAGGATCCCACGAGCAGTACTTC.

This clonotype showed up many times. This chain links TRBV5-1 with TRBJ2-7; 12 bases match TRBD2. The V segment lost 4 bases and the J segment 5 bases; nucleotides outside the gene matches: 10. The CDR3 spans 16 residues. In germline, CDR1 is SGHRS, CDR2 YFSETQ. CDR3 loop: CASSVGLAGGQDEQYF. The CDR3 DNA reads as TGCGCCAGCAGCGTTGGGCTAGCGGGGGGGCAGGACGAGCAGTACTTC.

This clonotype was recorded at least ten times. This sequence joins TRBV20-1 and TRBJ2-1, with D tentatively TRBD2 (6 bases). Between the trimmed V and J ends, which lost 0 bases and 12 bases, there was a span of 18 bases. This CDR3 spans 14 amino acids. Germline V gene data show CDR1 as DFQATT and CDR2 as SNEGSKA (reference sequence). CDR3 nucleotides: TGCAGTGCTAGAGAACCCCCTTTTCTAGCGCCGCAGTTCTTC. Translation: CSAREPPFLAPQFF.

This clonotype appeared many times. DNA of the CDR3: TGTGCCAGCAGTCTCACTAGCACAGATACGCAGTATTTT. Protein sequence: CASSLTSTDTQYF. The rearrangement joins TRBV5-6 to TRBJ2-3; D gene uncertain. From germline, CDR1 is SGHDT and CDR2 YYEEEE. V was cut by 5 bases and J by 0 bases, with 7 bases left in between. The CDR3 covers 13 residues.

This clonotype was seen repeatedly, ten times or more. V gene TRBV5-1 combines with J gene TRBJ2-1; D is possibly TRBD1 or TRBD2 (7 bases each). Germline assignment: CDR1 SGHRS and CDR2 YFSETQ. This CDR3 comprises 14 residues. Between the trimmed V and J ends, which lost 3 bases and 8 bases, there was a span of 15 bases. CDR3: CASSWGGQTDEQFF. The CDR3 DNA reads as TGCGCCAGCAGCTGGGGGGGACAGACGGATGAGCAGTTCTTC.

As regards this clonotype: This may come from a read error, since a much larger clone is one base off. V usage is TRBV6-5 and J usage is TRBJ2-7; D is uncertain. The V and J ends lost 4 bases and 1 base respectively, with 11 bases between them. CDR3 size: 14 residues. From germline, CDR1 is MNHEY and CDR2 SVGAGI. Here the CDR3 reads CASSSARVSYEQYF. Written as DNA, the CDR3 is TGTGCCAGCAGTTCGGCCCGGGTGTCCTACGAGCAGTACTTC.

The sample holds many counts of this clonotype. This sequence joins TRBV20-1 and TRBJ2-3, with TRBD1 matching over 7 bases. The length of the CDR3 is 14 residues. Losses at the gene ends were 1 base for V and 0 bases for J; bases not matched to a gene: 1. Germline V lookup: CDR1 DFQATT, CDR2 SNEGSKA (reference sequence). The CDR3 DNA reads TGCAGTGCTAGAGCGGGACAGAGCACAGATACGCAGTATTTT. Translated: CSARAGQSTDTQYF.

This clonotype was recorded at least ten times. The chain carries TRBV21-1 and TRBJ1-1; no DNA check was done on the table's D call, TRBD1. TRBV21-1 is annotated as a pseudogene. There are 15 residues in the CDR3. The CDR3 spells CASSKINRGNTEAFF. CDR3 nucleotide sequence: TGTGCCAGCAGCAAAATAAACAGGGGGAACACTGAAGCTTTCTTT.

V gene TRBV18 combines with J gene TRBJ2-6; perhaps TRBD1 as D (5 bases). The CDR3 extends over 17 amino acids. Deletions cut 6 bases from V and 0 bases from J, with 15 bases between. Germline CDR1 KGHSH, CDR2 LQKENI. The CDR3 bases are TGTGCCAGCTCGAAGACAGCCTCATCCTCTGGGGCCAACGTCCTGACTTTC. Its translation: CASSKTASSSGANVLTF.

This clonotype was counted ten times or more. This chain connects TRBV6-6 to TRBJ2-6; D is uncertain. V was pared by 7 bases and J by 4 bases, with 11 bases between. The germline gives CDR1 MNHNY, CDR2 SVGAGI (reference sequence). The CDR3 has 14 amino acids. CDR3 bases: TGTGCCAGCAACCGGGCAGGAGGGGCCAACGTCCTGACTTTC. This sequence encodes CASNRAGGANVLTF.

To note about this clonotype: Being one base from a much bigger clone, this may be a read error. This chain links TRBV5-1 with TRBJ2-7; 10 bases agree with TRBD2. CDR3 length equals 15 residues. The germline gives CDR1 SGHRS, CDR2 YFSETQ. This CDR3 reads CASSLGSSGGYEQCF. The CDR3, as DNA: TGCGCCAGCAGCTTGGGATCTAGCGGGGGTTACGAGCAGTGCTTC.

This clonotype has at least ten counts. This sequence joins TRBV7-2 and TRBJ2-5, with D maybe TRBD2 (7 bases). V lost 1 base and J lost 0, with 18 bases in between. This CDR3 is 18 amino acids long. Germline-derived CDR1 and CDR2 are SGHTA and FQGNSA. The CDR3: CASSLEGGAPGYQETQYF. Written as DNA, the CDR3 is TGTGCCAGCAGCTTAGAGGGGGGGGCGCCAGGGTACCAAGAGACCCAGTACTTC.

The sample holds many counts of this clonotype. The chain combines TRBV9 with TRBJ2-1; 10 positions agree with TRBD1. V shed 6 bases and J 7 bases; nucleotides not matched to a gene: 10. Germline V gives CDR1 SGDLS, CDR2 YYNGEE. The CDR3 runs 15 residues. CDR3 nucleotide sequence: TGTGCCAGCACCATAGGGGGGACAGGGGTTAATGAGCAGTTCTTC. This encodes CASTIGGTGVNEQFF.

This clonotype was counted at least ten times. The chain uses TRBV12-3 or TRBV12-4 and TRBJ2-2; 10 positions match TRBD1. The CDR3 covers 15 residues. The trim removed 3 bases at V and 7 bases at J, leaving 5 bases unmatched. CDR3 loop: CASSFGQGVGGELFF. The CDR3 coding sequence is TGTGCCAGCAGTTTTGGACAGGGGGTTGGCGGGGAGCTGTTTTTT.

The gene calls are TRBV12-3 or TRBV12-4 and TRBJ2-1; D is uncertain. The CDR3 has 13 amino acids. Trimming pared 3 bases from V and 7 bases from J, leaving 10 bases between. This CDR3 is CASSFGQKNEQFF. CDR3 DNA: TGTGCCAGCAGTTTTGGGCAGAAGAATGAGCAGTTCTTC.

This clonotype was observed many times. The chain couples TRBV20-1 to TRBJ2-5; no clear D gene. Deletions cut 3 bases from V and 3 bases from J, with 8 bases between. CDR1 and CDR2 (germline): DFQATT, SNEGSKA (reference sequence). CDR3 length equals 12 residues. Here the CDR3 DNA reads TGCAGTGCTAGTGAAGTAAAAGAGACCCAGTACTTC. Encoded protein: CSASEVKETQYF.

This clonotype was counted many times. The chain is built from TRBV5-5 and TRBJ2-1; either TRBD1 or TRBD2 may fit D (5 bases each). Trimming shortened V by 0 bases and J by 10 bases, and 8 bases separated the two germline ends. CDR1 is SGHKS, CDR2 YYEKEE, per germline (reference sequence). There are 12 residues in the CDR3. The CDR3 DNA reads TGTGCCAGCAGCTTGGAGGGGACGGAGCAGTTCTTC. This codes for CASSLEGTEQFF.

This clonotype is medium-sized in the sample. The rearrangement links TRBV18 to TRBJ2-1, with 12 bases matching TRBD2. V lost 0 bases and J lost 8; bases outside the gene matches: 2. Germline CDR1 KGHSH, CDR2 LQKENI. The CDR3 is 15 residues long. This CDR3 reads CASSPPRTSGDEQFF. DNA for the CDR3: TGTGCCAGCTCACCACCGAGGACTAGCGGGGATGAGCAGTTCTTC.

This clonotype was recorded at least ten times. V is TRBV20-1 and J is TRBJ2-3; the D gene is possibly TRBD2 (6 bases). The V gene lost 1 base and the J gene lost 2 bases, with 13 bases spanning the gap. The CDR3 runs to 15 residues. Germline V CDR1 and CDR2: DFQATT, SNEGSKA (reference sequence). CDR3: CSARVLGDSTDTQYF. For the CDR3, the DNA is TGCAGTGCTAGAGTCTTGGGGGACTCCACAGATACGCAGTATTTT.

At least ten counts were recorded for this clonotype. The chain recombines TRBV6-1 with TRBJ2-3; D gene unclear. Germline V gives CDR1 MNHNS, CDR2 SASEGT. The V end lost 1 base, the J end lost 3 bases, and 5 bases lay between the germline ends. The length of the CDR3 is 13 residues. Written as DNA, the CDR3 is TGTGCCAGCAGTGAAGTAGGGACAGATACGCAGTATTTT. Translation: CASSEVGTDTQYF.

In this sample, this clonotype turned up many times. The rearrangement uses TRBV5-1 and TRBJ2-3; TRBD1 matches 7 bases. The CDR3 extends over 14 amino acids. V was clipped by 0 bases and J by 5 bases; unmatched bases: 3. Germline assignment: CDR1 SGHRS and CDR2 YFSETQ. Written as DNA, the CDR3 is TGCGCCAGCAGCTTGGAGGCAGGGGGAGATACGCAGTATTTT. It translates to CASSLEAGGDTQYF.

This clonotype was picked up a small number of times. The gene calls are TRBV6-5 and TRBJ2-3, with a possible D match to TRBD1 (6 bases). The CDR3 covers 18 residues. Germline loops: CDR1 MNHEY, CDR2 SVGAGI. Between the trimmed V and J ends, which lost 2 bases and 0 bases, there was a span of 18 bases. CDR3 sequence: CASSYGSMGAASTDTQYF. In DNA, the CDR3 is TGTGCCAGCAGTTACGGATCTATGGGGGCCGCTAGCACAGATACGCAGTATTTT.